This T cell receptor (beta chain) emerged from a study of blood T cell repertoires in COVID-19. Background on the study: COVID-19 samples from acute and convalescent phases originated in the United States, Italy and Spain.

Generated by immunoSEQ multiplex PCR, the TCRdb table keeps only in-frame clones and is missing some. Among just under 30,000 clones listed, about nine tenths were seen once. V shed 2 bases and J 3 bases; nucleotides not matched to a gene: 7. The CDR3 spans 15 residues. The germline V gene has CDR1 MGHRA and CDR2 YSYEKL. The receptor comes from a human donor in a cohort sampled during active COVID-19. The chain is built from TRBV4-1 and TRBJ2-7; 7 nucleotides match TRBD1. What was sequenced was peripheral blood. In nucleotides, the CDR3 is TGCGCCAGCAGCCAACATCCCGGGACAGTCTACGAGCAGTACTTC. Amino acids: CASSQHPGTVYEQYF.